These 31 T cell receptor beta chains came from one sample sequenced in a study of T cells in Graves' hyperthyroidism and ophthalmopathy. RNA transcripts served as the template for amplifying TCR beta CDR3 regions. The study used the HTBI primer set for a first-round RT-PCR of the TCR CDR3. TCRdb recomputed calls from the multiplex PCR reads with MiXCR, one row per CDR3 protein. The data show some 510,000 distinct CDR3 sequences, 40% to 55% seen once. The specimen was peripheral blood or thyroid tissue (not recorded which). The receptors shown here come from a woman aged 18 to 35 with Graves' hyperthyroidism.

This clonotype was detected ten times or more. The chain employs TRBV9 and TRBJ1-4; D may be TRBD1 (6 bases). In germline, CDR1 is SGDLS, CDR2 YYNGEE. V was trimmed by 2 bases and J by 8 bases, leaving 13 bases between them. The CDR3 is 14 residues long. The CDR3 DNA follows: TGTGCCAGCAGCGTTGACAGGAACGGCGAAAAACTGTTTTTT. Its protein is CASSVDRNGEKLFF.

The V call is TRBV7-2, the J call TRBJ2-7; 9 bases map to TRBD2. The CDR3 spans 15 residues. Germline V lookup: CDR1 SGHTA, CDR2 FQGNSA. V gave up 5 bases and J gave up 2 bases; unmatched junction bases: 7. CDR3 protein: CASSQTSGPTYEQYF. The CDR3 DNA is TGTGCCAGCAGCCAAACTAGCGGGCCGACCTACGAGCAGTACTTC.

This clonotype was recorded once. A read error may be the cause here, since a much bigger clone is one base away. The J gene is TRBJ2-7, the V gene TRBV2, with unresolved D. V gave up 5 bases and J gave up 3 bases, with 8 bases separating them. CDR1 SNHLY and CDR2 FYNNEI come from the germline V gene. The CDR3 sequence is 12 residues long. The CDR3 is CASSHWIYEQYF. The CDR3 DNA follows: TGTGCCAGCAGTCACTGGATCTACGAGCAGTACTTC. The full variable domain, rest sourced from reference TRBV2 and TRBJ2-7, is EPEVTQTPSHQVTQMGQEVILRCVPISNHLYFYWYRQILGQKVEFLVSFYNNEISEKSEIFDDQFSVERPDGSNFTLKIRSTKLEDSAMYFCASSHWIYEQYFGPGTRLTVT.

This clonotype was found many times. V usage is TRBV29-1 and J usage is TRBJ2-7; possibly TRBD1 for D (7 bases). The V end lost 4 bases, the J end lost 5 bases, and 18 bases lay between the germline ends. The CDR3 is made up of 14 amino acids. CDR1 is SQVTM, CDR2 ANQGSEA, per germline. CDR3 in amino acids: CSVVRQGGSDEQYF. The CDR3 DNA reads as TGCAGCGTTGTAAGACAGGGAGGATCCGACGAGCAGTACTTC.

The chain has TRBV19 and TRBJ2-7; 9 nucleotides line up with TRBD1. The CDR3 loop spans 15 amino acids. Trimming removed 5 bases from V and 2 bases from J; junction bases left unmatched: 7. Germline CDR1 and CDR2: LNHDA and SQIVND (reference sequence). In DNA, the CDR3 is TGTGCCAGTAGTCTCGGGACAGGGCTGGCCTACGAGCAGTACTTC. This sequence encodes CASSLGTGLAYEQYF. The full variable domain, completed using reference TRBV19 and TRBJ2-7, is DGGITQSPKYLFRKEGQNVTLSCEQNLNHDAMYWYRQDPGQGLRLIYYSQIVNDFQKGDIAEGYSVSREKKESFPLTVTSAQKNPTAFYLCASSLGTGLAYEQYFGPGTRLTVT.

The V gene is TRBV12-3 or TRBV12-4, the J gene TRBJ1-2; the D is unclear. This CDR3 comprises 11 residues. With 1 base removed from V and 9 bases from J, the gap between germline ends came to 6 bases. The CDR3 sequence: CASSLGLSYTF. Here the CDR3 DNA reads TGTGCCAGCAGTTTAGGACTTAGCTACACCTTC.

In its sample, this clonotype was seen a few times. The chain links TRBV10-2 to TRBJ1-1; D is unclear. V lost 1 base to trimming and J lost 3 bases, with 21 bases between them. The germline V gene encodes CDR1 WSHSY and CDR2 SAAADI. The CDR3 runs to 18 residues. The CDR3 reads CASSELIGRRERDTEAFF. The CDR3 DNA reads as TGCGCCAGCAGTGAGTTGATTGGCCGAAGGGAAAGGGACACTGAAGCTTTCTTT.

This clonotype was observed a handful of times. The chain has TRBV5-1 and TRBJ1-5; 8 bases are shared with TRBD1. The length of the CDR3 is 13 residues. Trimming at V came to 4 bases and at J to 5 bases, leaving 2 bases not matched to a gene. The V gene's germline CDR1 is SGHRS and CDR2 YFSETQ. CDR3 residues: CASSEGQDQPQHF. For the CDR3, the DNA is TGCGCCAGCAGCGAGGGACAGGATCAGCCCCAGCATTTT. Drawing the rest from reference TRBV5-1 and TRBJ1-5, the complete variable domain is KAGVTQTPRYLIKTRGQQVTLSCSPISGHRSVSWYQQTPGQGLQFLFEYFSETQRNKGNFPGRFSGRQFSNSRSEMNVSTLELGDSALYLCASSEGQDQPQHFGDGTRLSIL.

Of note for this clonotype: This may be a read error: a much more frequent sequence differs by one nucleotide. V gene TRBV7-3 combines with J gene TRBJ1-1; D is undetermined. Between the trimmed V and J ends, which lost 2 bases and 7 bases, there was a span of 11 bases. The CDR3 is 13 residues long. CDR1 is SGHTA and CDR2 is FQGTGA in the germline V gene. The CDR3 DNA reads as TGTGCCAGCAGCTTAGCTGGCGGAAATGAAGCTTTCTTT. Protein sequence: CASSLAGGNEAFF.

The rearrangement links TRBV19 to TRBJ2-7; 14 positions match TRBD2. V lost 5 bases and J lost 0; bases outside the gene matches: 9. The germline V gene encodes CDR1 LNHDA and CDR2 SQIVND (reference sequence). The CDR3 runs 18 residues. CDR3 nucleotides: TGTGCCAGTAGTTCCCACGGACTAGCGGGAGGCAGCTCCTACGAGCAGTACTTC. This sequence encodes CASSSHGLAGGSSYEQYF.

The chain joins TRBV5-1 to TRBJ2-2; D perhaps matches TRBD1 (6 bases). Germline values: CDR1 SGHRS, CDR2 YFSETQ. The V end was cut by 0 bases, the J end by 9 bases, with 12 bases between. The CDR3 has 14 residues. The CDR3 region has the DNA TGCGCCAGCAGCTTGGTGGACAGTGGAAGGGAGCTGTTTTTT. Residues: CASSLVDSGRELFF.

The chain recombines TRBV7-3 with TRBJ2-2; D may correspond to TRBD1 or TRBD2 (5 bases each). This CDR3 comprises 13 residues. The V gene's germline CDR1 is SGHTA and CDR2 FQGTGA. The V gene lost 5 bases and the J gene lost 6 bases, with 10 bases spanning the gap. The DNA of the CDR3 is TGTGCCAGCAGCCCTAGGGGACCCGGGGAGCTGTTTTTT. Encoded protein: CASSPRGPGELFF.

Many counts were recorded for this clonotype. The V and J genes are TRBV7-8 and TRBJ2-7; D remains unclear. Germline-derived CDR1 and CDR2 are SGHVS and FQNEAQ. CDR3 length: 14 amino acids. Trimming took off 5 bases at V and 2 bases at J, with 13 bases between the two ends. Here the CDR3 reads CASSPPGPPYEQYF. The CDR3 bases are TGTGCCAGCAGCCCGCCGGGTCCGCCCTACGAGCAGTACTTC.

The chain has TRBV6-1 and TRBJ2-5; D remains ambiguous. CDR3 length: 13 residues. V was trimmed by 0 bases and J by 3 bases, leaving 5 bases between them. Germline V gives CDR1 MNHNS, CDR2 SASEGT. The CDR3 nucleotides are TGTGCCAGCAGTGAAGCGGGGAAAGAGACCCAGTACTTC. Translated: CASSEAGKETQYF.

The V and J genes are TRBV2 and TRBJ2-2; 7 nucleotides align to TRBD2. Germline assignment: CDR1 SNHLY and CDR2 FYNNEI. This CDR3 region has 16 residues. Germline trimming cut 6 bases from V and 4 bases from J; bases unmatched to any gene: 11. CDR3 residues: CASSRGDYSRTGELFF. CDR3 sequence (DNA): TGTGCCAGCAGCCGCGGGGACTATTCTCGCACCGGGGAGCTGTTTTTT.

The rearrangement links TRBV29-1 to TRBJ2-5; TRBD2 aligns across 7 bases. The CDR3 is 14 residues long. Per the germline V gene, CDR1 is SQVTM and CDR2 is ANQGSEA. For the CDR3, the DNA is TGCAGTGTCAGCCAGTATTCTAGCGGCCGGACCCAGTACTTC. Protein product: CSVSQYSSGRTQYF.

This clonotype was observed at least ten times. CDR3 amino acids: CASSGTTGTGYGYTF. The CDR3 nucleotides are TGTGCCAGCAGCGGTACGACGGGGACAGGGTATGGCTACACCTTC. The rearrangement uses TRBV9 and TRBJ1-2; 9 bases are a match to TRBD1. Per germline, CDR1 SGDLS and CDR2 YYNGEE. The CDR3 consists of 15 residues. J gave up 5 bases and V 3 bases, and 8 bases lay outside the gene matches.

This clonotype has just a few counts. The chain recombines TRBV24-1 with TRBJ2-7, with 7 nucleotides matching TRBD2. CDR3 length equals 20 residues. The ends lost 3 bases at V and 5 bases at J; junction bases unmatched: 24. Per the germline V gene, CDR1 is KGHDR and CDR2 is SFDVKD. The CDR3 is CATSDPRPGERGRAPDEQYF. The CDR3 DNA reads TGTGCCACCAGTGATCCACGACCAGGAGAACGAGGGAGGGCCCCCGACGAGCAGTACTTC.

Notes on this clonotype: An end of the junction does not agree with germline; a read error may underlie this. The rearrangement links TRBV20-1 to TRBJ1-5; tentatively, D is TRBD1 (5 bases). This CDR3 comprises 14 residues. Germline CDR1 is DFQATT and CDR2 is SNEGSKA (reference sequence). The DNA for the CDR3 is TGCAGTGCTCGAGAACAGGATAGCAATCAGCCCCAGCATTTT. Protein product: CSAREQDSNQPQHF.

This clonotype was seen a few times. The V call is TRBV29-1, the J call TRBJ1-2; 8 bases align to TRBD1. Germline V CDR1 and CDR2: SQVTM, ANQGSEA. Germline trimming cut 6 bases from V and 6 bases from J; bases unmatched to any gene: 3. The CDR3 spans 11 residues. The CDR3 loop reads CSVKQGDGYTF. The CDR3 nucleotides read TGCAGCGTCAAACAGGGGGATGGCTACACCTTC.

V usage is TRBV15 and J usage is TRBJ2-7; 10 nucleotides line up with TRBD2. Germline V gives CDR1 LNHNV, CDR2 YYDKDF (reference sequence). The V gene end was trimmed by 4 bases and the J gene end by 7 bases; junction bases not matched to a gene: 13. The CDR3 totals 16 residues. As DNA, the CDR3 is TGTGCCACCAGCAAAACCGGGACTAGCGAAGCGAATGAGCAGTACTTC. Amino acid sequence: CATSKTGTSEANEQYF.

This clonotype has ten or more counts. The CDR3 DNA follows: TGTGCCAGCAGCGTACAGGGTTATAATTCACCCCTCCACTTT. This translates into CASSVQGYNSPLHF. This chain uses TRBV2 with TRBJ1-6, with D tentatively TRBD1 (6 bases). Deletions cut 6 bases from V and 4 bases from J, with 10 bases between. The germline CDR1 and CDR2 sequences are SNHLY and FYNNEI. The CDR3 is made up of 14 amino acids.

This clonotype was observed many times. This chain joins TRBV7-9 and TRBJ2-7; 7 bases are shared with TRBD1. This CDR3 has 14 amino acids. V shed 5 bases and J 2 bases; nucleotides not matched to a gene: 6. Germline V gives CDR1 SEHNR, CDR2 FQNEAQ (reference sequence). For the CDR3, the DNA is TGTGCCAGCAGCGCGACAGGGACCGCCTACGAGCAGTACTTC. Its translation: CASSATGTAYEQYF.

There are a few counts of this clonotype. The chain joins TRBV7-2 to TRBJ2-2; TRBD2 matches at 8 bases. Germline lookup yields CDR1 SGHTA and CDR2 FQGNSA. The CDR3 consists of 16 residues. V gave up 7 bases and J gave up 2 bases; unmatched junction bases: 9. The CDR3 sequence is CASIPISGTNTGELFF. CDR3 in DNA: TGTGCCAGCATCCCGATTAGCGGGACCAACACCGGGGAGCTGTTTTTT.

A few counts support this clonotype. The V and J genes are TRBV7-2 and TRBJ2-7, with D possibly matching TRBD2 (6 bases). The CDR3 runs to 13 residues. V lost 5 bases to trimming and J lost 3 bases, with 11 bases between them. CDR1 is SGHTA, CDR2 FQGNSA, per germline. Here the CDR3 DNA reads TGTGCCAGCAGCCGGGACTTTCGCTACGAGCAGTACTTC. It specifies CASSRDFRYEQYF. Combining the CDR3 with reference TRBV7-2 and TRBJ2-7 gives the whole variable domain GAGVSQSPSNKVTEKGKDVELRCDPISGHTALYWYRQSLGQGLEFLIYFQGNSAPDKSGLPSDRFSAERTGGSVSTLTIQRTQQEDSAVYLCASSRDFRYEQYFGPGTRLTVT.

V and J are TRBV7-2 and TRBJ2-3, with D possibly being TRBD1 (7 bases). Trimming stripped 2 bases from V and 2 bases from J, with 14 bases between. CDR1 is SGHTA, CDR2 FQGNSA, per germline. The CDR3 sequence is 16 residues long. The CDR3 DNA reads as TGTGCCAGCAGCTTACAGGGGGGAACGTTCACAGATACGCAGTATTTT. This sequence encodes CASSLQGGTFTDTQYF. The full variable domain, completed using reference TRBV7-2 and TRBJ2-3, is GAGVSQSPSNKVTEKGKDVELRCDPISGHTALYWYRQSLGQGLEFLIYFQGNSAPDKSGLPSDRFSAERTGGSVSTLTIQRTQQEDSAVYLCASSLQGGTFTDTQYFGPGTRLTVL.

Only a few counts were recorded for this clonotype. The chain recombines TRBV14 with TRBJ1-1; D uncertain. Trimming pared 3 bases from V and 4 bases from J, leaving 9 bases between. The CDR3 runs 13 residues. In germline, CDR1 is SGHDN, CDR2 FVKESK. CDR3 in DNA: TGTGCCAGCAGCCACTTAAGGGCCACTGAAGCTTTCTTT. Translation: CASSHLRATEAFF. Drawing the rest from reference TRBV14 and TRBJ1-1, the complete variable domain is EAGVTQFPSHSVIEKGQTVTLRCDPISGHDNLYWYRRVMGKEIKFLLHFVKESKQDESGMPNNRFLAERTGGTYSTLKVQPAELEDSGVYFCASSHLRATEAFFGQGTRLTVV.

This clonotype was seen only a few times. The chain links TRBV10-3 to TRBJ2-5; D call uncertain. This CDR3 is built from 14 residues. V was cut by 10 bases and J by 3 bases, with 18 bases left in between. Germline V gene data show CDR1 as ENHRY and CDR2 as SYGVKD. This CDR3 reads CASSPGYPEETQYF. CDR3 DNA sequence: TGTGCCAGCAGCCCCGGTTACCCGGAAGAGACCCAGTACTTC.

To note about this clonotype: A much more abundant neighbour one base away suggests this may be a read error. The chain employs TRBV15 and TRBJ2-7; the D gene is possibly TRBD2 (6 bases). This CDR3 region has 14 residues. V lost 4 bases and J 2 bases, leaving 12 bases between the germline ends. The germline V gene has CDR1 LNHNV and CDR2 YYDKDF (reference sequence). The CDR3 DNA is TGTGCCACCAGCACCTATAGCGGAACCTACGAGCAGTACTTC. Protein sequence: CATSTYSGTYEQYF.

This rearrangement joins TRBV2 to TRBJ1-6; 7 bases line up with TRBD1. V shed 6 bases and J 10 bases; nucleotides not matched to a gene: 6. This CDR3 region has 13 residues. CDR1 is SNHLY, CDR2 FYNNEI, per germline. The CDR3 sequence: CASRETGYSPLHF. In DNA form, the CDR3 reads TGTGCCAGCAGAGAGACAGGGTACTCACCCCTCCACTTT. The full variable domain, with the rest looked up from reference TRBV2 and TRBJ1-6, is EPEVTQTPSHQVTQMGQEVILRCVPISNHLYFYWYRQILGQKVEFLVSFYNNEISEKSEIFDDQFSVERPDGSNFTLKIRSTKLEDSAMYFCASRETGYSPLHFGNGTRLTVT.

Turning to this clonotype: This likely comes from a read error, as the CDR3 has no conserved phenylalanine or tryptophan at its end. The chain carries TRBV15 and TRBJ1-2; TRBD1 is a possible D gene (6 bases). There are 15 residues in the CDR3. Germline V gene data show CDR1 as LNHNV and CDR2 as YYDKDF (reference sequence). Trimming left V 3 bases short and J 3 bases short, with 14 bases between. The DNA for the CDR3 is TGTGCCACCAGCAGTACCACCGGGGGCGACTATGGCTACACCCTC. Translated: CATSSTTGGDYGYTL.